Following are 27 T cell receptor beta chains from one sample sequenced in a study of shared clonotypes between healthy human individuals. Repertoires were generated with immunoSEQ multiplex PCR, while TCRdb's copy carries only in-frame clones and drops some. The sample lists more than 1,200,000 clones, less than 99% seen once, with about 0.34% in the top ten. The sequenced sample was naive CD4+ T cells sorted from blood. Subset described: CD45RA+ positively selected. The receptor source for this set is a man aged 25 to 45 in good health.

CDR3 amino acids: CASSLATQGYEQYF. The CDR3 bases are TGTGCCAGCAGCTTAGCAACCCAGGGTTACGAGCAGTACTTC. This chain joins TRBV7-6 and TRBJ2-7; D is possibly TRBD1 (5 bases). The CDR3 consists of 14 residues. Germline CDR1 is SGHVS and CDR2 is FNYEAQ. V was clipped by 0 bases and J by 4 bases, with 10 bases between them.

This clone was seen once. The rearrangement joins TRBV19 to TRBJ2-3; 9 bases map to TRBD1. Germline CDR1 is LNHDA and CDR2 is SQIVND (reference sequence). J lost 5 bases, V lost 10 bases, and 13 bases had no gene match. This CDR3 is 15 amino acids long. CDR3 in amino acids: CATYRRTGAVDTQYF. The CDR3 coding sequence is TGTGCCACCTATCGTAGGACAGGGGCTGTAGATACGCAGTATTTT.

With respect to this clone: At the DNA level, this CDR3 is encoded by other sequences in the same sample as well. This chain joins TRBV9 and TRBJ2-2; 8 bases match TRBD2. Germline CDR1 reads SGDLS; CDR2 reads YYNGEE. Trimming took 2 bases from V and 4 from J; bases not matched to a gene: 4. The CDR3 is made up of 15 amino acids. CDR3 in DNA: TGTGCCAGCAGCGTGTTAGCGGGGAGCACCGGGGAGCTGTTTTTT. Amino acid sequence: CASSVLAGSTGELFF. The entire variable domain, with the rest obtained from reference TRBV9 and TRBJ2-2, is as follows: DSGVTQTPKHLITATGQRVTLRCSPRSGDLSVYWYQQSLDQGLQFLIQYYNGEERAKGNILERFSAQQFPDLHSELNLSSLELGDSALYFCASSVLAGSTGELFFGEGSRLTVL.

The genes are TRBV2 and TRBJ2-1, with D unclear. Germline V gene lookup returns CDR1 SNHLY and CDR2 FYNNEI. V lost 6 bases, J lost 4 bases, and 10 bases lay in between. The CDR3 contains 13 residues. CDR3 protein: CASSIPLYNEQFF. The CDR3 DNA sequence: TGTGCCAGCAGCATACCTCTATACAATGAGCAGTTCTTC.

In DNA form, the CDR3 reads TGCGCCAGCAGCCAAACCCAGGGGGCTGTCTACGAGCAGTACTTC. Translation gives CASSQTQGAVYEQYF. The J gene is TRBJ2-7, the V gene TRBV4-3; 8 bases agree with TRBD1. Unmatched junction bases numbered 6, after V lost 2 bases and J lost 3 bases. Germline V gene lookup returns CDR1 LGHNA and CDR2 YSLEER. CDR3 length: 15 amino acids.

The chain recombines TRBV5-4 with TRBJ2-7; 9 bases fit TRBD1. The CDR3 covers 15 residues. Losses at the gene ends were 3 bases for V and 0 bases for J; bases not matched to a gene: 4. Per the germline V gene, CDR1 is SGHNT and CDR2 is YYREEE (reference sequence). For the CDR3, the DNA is TGTGCCAGCAGCTATACAGGGGGCTCCTCCTACGAGCAGTACTTC. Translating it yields CASSYTGGSSYEQYF.

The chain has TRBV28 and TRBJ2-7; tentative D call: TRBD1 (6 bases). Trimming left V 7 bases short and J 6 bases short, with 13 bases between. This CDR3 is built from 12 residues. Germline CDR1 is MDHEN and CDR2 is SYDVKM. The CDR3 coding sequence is TGTGCCAGCACCATACAGGGAGTCGAGCAGTACTTC. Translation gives CASTIQGVEQYF.

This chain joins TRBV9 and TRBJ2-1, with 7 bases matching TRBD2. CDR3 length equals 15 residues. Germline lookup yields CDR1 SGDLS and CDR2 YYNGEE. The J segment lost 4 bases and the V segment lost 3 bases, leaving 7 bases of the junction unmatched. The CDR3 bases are TGTGCCAGCAGCGGAGTAGCGGGCCTGTACAATGAGCAGTTCTTC. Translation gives CASSGVAGLYNEQFF.

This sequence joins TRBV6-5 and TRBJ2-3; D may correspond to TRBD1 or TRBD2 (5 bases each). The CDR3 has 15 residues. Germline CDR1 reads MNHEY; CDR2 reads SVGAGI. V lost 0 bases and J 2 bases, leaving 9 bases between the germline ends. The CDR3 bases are TGTGCCAGCAGTTACTCAGGGACCTCCACAGATACGCAGTATTTT. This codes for CASSYSGTSTDTQYF.

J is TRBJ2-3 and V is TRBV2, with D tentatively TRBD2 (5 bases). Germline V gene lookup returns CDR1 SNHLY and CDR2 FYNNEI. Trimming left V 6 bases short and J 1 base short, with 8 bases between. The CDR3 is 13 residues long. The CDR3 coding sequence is TGTGCCAGCAGGGACGGGGGCACAGATACGCAGTATTTT. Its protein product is CASRDGGTDTQYF.

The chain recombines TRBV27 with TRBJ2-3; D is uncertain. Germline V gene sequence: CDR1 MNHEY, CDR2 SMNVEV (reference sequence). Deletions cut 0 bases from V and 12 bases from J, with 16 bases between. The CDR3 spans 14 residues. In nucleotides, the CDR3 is TGTGCCAGCAGTTTATCCAGCCGGATGGGAACACAGTATTTT. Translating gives CASSLSSRMGTQYF.

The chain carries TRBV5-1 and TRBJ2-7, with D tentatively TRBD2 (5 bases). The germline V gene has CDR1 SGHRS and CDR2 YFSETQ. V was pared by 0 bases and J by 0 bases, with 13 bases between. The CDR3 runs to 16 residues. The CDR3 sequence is CASSLAGVVSSYEQYF. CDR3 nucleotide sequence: TGCGCCAGCAGCTTGGCCGGGGTGGTTAGCTCCTACGAGCAGTACTTC.

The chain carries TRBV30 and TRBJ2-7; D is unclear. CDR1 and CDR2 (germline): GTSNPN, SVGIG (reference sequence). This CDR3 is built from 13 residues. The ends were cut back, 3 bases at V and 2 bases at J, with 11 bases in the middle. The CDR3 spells CAWRPNPAYEQYF. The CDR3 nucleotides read TGTGCCTGGAGACCGAATCCAGCCTACGAGCAGTACTTC.

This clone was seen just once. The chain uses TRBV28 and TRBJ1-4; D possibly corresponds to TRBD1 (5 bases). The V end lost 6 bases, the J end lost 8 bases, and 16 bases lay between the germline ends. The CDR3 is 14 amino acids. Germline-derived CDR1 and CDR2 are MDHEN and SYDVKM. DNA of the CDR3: TGTGCCAGCAGCGAGGCGGGGGGAGACGAAAAACTGTTTTTT. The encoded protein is CASSEAGGDEKLFF. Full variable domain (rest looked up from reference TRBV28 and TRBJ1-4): DVKVTQSSRYLVKRTGEKVFLECVQDMDHENMFWYRQDPGLGLRLIYFSYDVKMKEKGDIPEGYSVSREKKERFSLILESASTNQTSMYLCASSEAGGDEKLFFGSGTQLSVL.

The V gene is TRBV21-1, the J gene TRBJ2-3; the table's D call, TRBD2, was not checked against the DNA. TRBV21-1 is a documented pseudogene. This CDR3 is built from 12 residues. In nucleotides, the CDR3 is TGTGCCAGATTCTTAGTCGCAGATACGCAGTATTTT. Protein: CARFLVADTQYF.

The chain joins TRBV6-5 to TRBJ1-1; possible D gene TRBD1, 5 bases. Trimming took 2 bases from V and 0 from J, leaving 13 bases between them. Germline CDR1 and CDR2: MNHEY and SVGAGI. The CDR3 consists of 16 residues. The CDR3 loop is CASSYGGGRVNTEAFF. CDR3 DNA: TGTGCCAGCAGTTACGGCGGGGGACGGGTGAACACTGAAGCTTTCTTT.

CDR3 coding DNA: TGTGCCATCAGTGAGCGGGGAGACAGGGGATATGGCTACACCTTC. Translated: CAISERGDRGYGYTF. The V gene is TRBV10-3, the J gene TRBJ1-2; 8 bases line up with TRBD1. Germline CDR1 reads ENHRY; CDR2 reads SYGVKD. The CDR3 runs to 15 residues. V trimming: 2 bases; J trimming: 5 bases; junction bases outside the gene matches: 7.

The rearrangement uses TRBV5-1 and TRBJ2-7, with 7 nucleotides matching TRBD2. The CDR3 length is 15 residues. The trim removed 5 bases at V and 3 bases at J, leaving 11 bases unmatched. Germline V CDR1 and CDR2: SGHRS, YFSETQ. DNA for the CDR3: TGCGCCAGCAGGGGGACTCAGACTAGCAGCTACGAGCAGTACTTC. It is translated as CASRGTQTSSYEQYF. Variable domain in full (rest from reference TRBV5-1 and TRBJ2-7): KAGVTQTPRYLIKTRGQQVTLSCSPISGHRSVSWYQQTPGQGLQFLFEYFSETQRNKGNFPGRFSGRQFSNSRSEMNVSTLELGDSALYLCASRGTQTSSYEQYFGPGTRLTVT.

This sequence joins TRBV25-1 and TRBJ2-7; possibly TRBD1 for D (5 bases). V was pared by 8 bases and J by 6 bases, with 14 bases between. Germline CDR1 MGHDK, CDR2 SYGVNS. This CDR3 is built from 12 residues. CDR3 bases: TGTGCCAGCGGGCGACAGTTCGGCGAGCAGTACTTC. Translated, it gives CASGRQFGEQYF.

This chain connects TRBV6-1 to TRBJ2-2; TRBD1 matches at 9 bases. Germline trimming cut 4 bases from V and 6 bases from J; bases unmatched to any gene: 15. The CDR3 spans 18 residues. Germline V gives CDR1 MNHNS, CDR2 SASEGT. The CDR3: CASSGTGGAGTTPGELFF. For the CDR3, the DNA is TGTGCCAGCAGTGGAACAGGGGGCGCCGGGACTACGCCCGGGGAGCTGTTTTTT.

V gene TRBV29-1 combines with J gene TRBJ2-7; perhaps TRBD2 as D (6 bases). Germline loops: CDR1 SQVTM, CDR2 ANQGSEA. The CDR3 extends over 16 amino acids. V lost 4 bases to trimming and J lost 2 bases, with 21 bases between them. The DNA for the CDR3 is TGCAGCGTTGGGGGGACGCGGGACGGAGGCCCCTACGAGCAGTACTTC. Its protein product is CSVGGTRDGGPYEQYF.

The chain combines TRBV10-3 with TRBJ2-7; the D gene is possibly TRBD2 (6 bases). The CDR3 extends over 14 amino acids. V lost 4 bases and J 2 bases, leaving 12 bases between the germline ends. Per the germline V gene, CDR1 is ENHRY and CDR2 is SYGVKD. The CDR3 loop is CAISGAGTTYEQYF. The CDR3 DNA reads TGTGCCATCAGTGGGGCGGGGACCACCTACGAGCAGTACTTC.

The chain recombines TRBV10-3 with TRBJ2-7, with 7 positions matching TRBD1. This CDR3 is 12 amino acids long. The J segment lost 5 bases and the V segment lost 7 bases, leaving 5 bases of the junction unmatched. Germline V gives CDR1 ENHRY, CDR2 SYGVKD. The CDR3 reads CAINTGQNEQYF. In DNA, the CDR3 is TGTGCCATCAACACGGGACAGAACGAGCAGTACTTC.

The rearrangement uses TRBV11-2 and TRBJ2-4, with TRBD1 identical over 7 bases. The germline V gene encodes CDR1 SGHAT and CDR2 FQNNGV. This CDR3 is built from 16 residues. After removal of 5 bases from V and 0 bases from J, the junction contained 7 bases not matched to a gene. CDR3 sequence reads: CASSVGTALAKNIQYF. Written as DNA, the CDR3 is TGTGCCAGCAGCGTGGGGACAGCTCTAGCCAAAAACATTCAGTACTTC.

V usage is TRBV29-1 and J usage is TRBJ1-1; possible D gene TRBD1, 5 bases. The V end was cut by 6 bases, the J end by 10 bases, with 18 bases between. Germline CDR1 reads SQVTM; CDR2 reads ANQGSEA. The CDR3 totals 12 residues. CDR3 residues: CSVRSSGAGAFF. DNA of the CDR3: TGCAGCGTCCGATCCTCCGGGGCCGGAGCTTTCTTT.

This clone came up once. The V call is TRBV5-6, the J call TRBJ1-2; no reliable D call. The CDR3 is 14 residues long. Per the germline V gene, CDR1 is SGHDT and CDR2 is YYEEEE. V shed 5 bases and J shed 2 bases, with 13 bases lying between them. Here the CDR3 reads CASSPDGGNYGYTF. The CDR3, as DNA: TGTGCCAGCAGTCCCGACGGAGGGAACTATGGCTACACCTTC. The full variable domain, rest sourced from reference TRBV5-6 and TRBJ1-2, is DAGVTQSPTHLIKTRGQQVTLRCSPKSGHDTVSWYQQALGQGPQFIFQYYEEEERQRGNFPDRFSGHQFPNYSSELNVNALLLGDSALYLCASSPDGGNYGYTFGSGTRLTVV.

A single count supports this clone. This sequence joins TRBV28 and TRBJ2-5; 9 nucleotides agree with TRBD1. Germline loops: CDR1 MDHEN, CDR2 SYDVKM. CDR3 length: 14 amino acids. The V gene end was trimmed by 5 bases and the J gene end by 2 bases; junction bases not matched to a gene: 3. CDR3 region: CASSPDRGQETQYF. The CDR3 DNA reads TGTGCCAGCAGTCCGGACAGGGGACAAGAGACCCAGTACTTC. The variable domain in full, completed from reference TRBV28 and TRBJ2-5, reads DVKVTQSSRYLVKRTGEKVFLECVQDMDHENMFWYRQDPGLGLRLIYFSYDVKMKEKGDIPEGYSVSREKKERFSLILESASTNQTSMYLCASSPDRGQETQYFGPGTRLLVL.